Below, one T cell receptor beta chain is given with its context. As yet, its antigen is unknown. The data are from a study of T cells in localized non-small cell lung cancer. Study results and limitations: Uninvolved nearby lung showed the greatest T cell clonality, exceeding that found in tumor. Increased T cell density in blood showed an association with longer overall survival. A median roughly 50 of the top 100 tumor clones appeared in adjacent lung.

The CDR3 contains 16 residues. Germline V lookup: CDR1 MNHEY, CDR2 SVGAGI. V dropped 2 bases and J dropped 5; count of bases not matched to a gene: 4. Sequencing was performed with immunoSEQ multiplex PCR; in TCRdb, only in-frame clones are kept and a portion is missing. The sample consists of nearly 25,000 clones, around 85% of them appearing once. The material sequenced was peripheral blood, taken before any cancer treatment. This clonotype originated in a male donor at least 60 years old with stage II squamous cell lung carcinoma. This rearrangement joins TRBV6-5 to TRBJ2-5, with 14 bases identical to TRBD2. CDR3: CASSYGTSGSMETQYF. The CDR3 nucleotides read TGTGCCAGCAGTTACGGGACTAGCGGGAGCATGGAGACCCAGTACTTC.